The T cell receptor (beta chain) described here comes from a study of blood T cell repertoires in COVID-19. The table came from immunoSEQ multiplex PCR; TCRdb's copy has only in-frame clones and leaves some out. The table includes about 250,000 clones, about 83% detected once. The germline gives CDR1 SNHLY, CDR2 FYNNEI. This CDR3 has 16 amino acids. Trimming removed 6 bases from V and 9 bases from J; junction bases left unmatched: 12. The receptor comes from a woman aged 40 to 50 who had recovered from COVID-19. V is TRBV2 and J is TRBJ2-1; the match to TRBD2 covers 12 bases. The sequenced material came from peripheral blood. CDR3 nucleotides: TGTGCCAGCAGGGCCAACCCTAGCGGGGGGGTGTTTGAGCAGTTCTTC. It specifies CASRANPSGGVFEQFF.